This TCR beta chain originates from a study of cytomegalovirus exposure and HLA in healthy donors (dated by TCRdb to about 2017). About the investigation overall: An earlier analysis of some 600 of the donors reported approximately 280 Gb of sequence data and about 120 million unique TCR beta sequences obtained from some 170 million T cells. An early release covering 500 to 750 HLA-typed donors comprised about 320 gigabases of sequencing data and around 85 million unique TCR sequences. Of the approximately 400 genotyped donors, 81% fell in the genetic ancestry cluster associated with self-reported Caucasian donors. The study aimed to test whether signatures of past pathogen exposure could be identified by cataloging public T cell receptors. The T cell repertoires of some 700 subjects were profiled by immunosequencing and related to cytomegalovirus serostatus. In addition to the first cohort of 666 subjects, a separate validation cohort of 130 or so different subjects was used. To predict cytomegalovirus infection status, the study brought together high-throughput TCR immunosequencing, statistical association of individual TCRs with disease status, and machine learning. A later analysis re-analyzed previously published TCR beta repertoires from approximately 670 donors and added high-resolution HLA genotyping to study TCR occurrence patterns. Rather than drawing on any new phenotypic data, the later analysis identified candidate immune exposures from TCR beta sequences and the way those sequences occurred across donors. To decide whether each TCR beta V gene segment behaved as functional or pseudogenic, an earlier analysis of some 540 of the donors relied on high-throughput TCR beta sequencing. Donor age, sex, ethnicity and CMV serostatus were compiled together with the repertoire data. In a later genetic analysis, genome-wide SNP genotypes for 398 of the 666 donors were used, and that subset was treated as a discovery cohort. Every repertoire in the discovery cohort had been generated on one and the same sequencing platform. Class I and class II HLA loci were covered by the typing at four-digit resolution. Typing coverage differed by locus: A, B, C, DRB1 and DQB1 were typed in roughly 620-630 donors, DQA1 in approximately 520, DPA1 in some 600, and DPB1 in approximately 450. About five DR-DQ haplotypes were handled as single units for association and clustering, since linkage in the cohort was strong. Among some 410 genotyped donors of the cohort, an average of approximately 250,000 unique TCR beta nucleotide sequences were sequenced per donor, 15% to 20% of them non-productive.

The cohort was made up of 666 healthy bone marrow donors. Cohort members were all nominally healthy when sampled, although unrecorded immune exposures were likely present. The donor was CMV seronegative and was included in the group of 352 seronegative cohort members. A peripheral blood sample was provided by each donor, and peripheral blood mononuclear cells were used for TCR beta sequencing. Genomic DNA was extracted from the blood cell samples with the Qiagen DNeasy Blood Extraction Kit. General conclusions and limits of the study: In a later analysis, most CMV-associated TCR beta chains were found to appear HLA-restricted, with HLA associations seemingly driven largely by CMV exposure. Most TCR sequences were seen in very few donors, while some public TCRs were found in many individuals. Correlated functional status among segregating V segments might be attributable to linkage disequilibrium, but an unknown experimental factor could not be ruled out. A later analysis reported that several top co-occurrence clusters appeared linked to parvovirus B19, influenza, CMV and Epstein-Barr virus. An association between a missense DCLRE1C variant and V-gene and J-gene trimming of TCR beta chains was found in a later genetic analysis and replicated in an independent cohort. A later analysis found that HLA-associated TCR beta chains were more clonally expanded and had lower generation probabilities than equally common non-associated chains. Specific HLA alleles were associated with some 15,000 TCR beta sequences at a false discovery rate of 0.05 in a later analysis. The earlier analysis of nearly 600 of the donors excluded approximately 15 rarely observed V segments, including chromosome 9 orphons, because counts were too low. Assigning TCR associations to individual alleles was difficult when HLA alleles, especially DR and DQ, strongly co-occurred. The study gave a list of about 160 TCR beta chains associated with cytomegalovirus. In a later analysis, the rate of TCR association differed among HLA loci, with DRB1 alleles having the most associated TCRs and HLA-C alleles having the fewest. The classifier was reported to diagnose cytomegalovirus status with high specificity and sensitivity in both the original and validation cohorts. An earlier analysis of some 590 of the donors showed that most TCR beta V segments appeared in productive rearrangements either about 90% or about 30% of the time, which broadly matched IMGT annotations. Only TCR beta chains were sequenced in this cohort, and the absence of alpha or paired-chain data limited detectable features. A further reported finding was that TCR beta sequences accurately predicted the HLA-A and HLA-B alleles for most subjects in the first cohort. CMV serostatus was the only immune exposure information available for the cohort. Sequencing depth was assumed to be roughly uniform across donors in the presence/absence analyses, though that assumption may not hold. A cluster of highly shared sequence variants was judged likely to be a technical artifact of the sequencing pipeline. The 87-base-pair reads could not distinguish some IMGT-functional V segments, including TRBV6-2 and TRBV6-3, so those segments were excluded. Compared with the roughly 700-donor mean, donors in an Asian-associated ancestry cluster had fewer N-insertions in productive TCRs, according to a later genetic analysis. Because some donors lacked HLA typing at each locus, the association tests relied only on the typed subset. It was suggested by the authors that the approach could potentially be generalized to other disease states and immunological phenotypes. In vitro tests confirmed that a few of the cytomegalovirus-associated TCR beta chains recognize cytomegalovirus antigens.

Including the terminal cysteine and phenylalanine, the CDR3 comprises 14 residues. The kept DNA is CDR3 alone, 42 bases in frame from the first base. The germline V gene provides CDR1 SGHAT and CDR2 FQNNGV. Trimming removed 5 bases from V and 2 bases from J; the gene matches leave 4 bases unexplained. The library was made by the immunoSEQ multiplex PCR assay. The multiplex PCR relied on a mix of 60 forward primers for TCR Vbeta segments and 13 reverse primers for TCR Jbeta segments. The CDR3 region of rearranged TCR beta genes was amplified from genomic DNA with a multiplex PCR assay. On the Illumina HiSeq System, the amplified TCR beta libraries were sequenced as 87-base-pair reads. For the original study's pipeline: A later analysis tallied 75 million to 95 million unique TCR beta chains across the 600 to 700 repertoires, and around 9.9 million of those chains were shared by two or more donors. To remove PCR and sequencing errors, raw reads were error-corrected and collapsed into unique sequences using a nearest-neighbor algorithm that merged closely related sequences. Alignment of CDR3 sequences to IMGT reference sequences was used to assign V, D and J gene segments. Each retained sequence needed at least a six-nucleotide match to both a V gene segment and a J gene segment. Rearrangements were classified as productive when the CDR3 lacked stop codons and remained in frame with V and J, and all other rearrangements were classified as non-productive. Following IMGT convention, CDR3 was defined as the stretch from the second conserved V-encoded cysteine to the conserved J-encoded phenylalanine. Sequences without an unambiguous match to a single V gene segment were excluded from the earlier analysis of 587 of the donors. In an earlier analysis of approximately 590 of the donors, a V segment was called functional when productive rearrangements were above 56.7%, and segregating when the standard deviation between donors exceeded 5%. A statistical classification framework was built to diagnose cytomegalovirus status from the catalog of TCR beta chain sequences. V and J gene assignment, in a later analysis, came from comparing TCR nucleotide sequences with IMGT/GENE-DB human TR gene sequences. The TCRdist pipeline was used in a later analysis to assign CDR3 sequences and most-parsimonious VDJ recombination scenarios. In a later analysis, each TCR beta chain was defined by its CDR3 amino acid sequence together with its V-gene family, and reads lacking a unique V-gene family were excluded. To address suspected cross-contamination and a sequencing artifact, a later analysis removed roughly 580 highly shared, low-generation-probability nucleotide sequences. In a later analysis, a clonal expansion index was calculated for each public chain from normalized within-repertoire ranks of inferred template counts. In a later analysis, generation probabilities were computed using a VDJ recombination model fitted to out-of-frame rearrangements, and the results were checked against IGoR. In a later analysis, TCR-TCR, TCR-HLA and TCR-CMV co-occurrence was scored with hypergeometric tests, and a repertoire-size bias correction was applied to TCR pairs. False discovery rates were estimated in a later analysis by permuting HLA or CMV assignments 20 times. In a later analysis, co-occurring TCRs were grouped using DBSCAN, and TCRdist sequence similarity was added for clustering within HLA-allele-positive subsets. Repertoires with fewer than 30,000 or more than 120,000 public chains were left out of co-occurrence clustering, as were five repertoires with anomalous nucleotide sharing. TCRdb's version of the immuneACCESS table is confined to in-frame rearrangements and falls short of the full clone set. An unresolved V gene accounts for under half of the shortfall where checked; the remainder is of unknown origin. V and J calls and clone size are those listed in that table; D and trimming were worked out from the DNA. The sample records about 43,000 clones, roughly 77% of which are singletons. The ten largest make up roughly 1.5% of the sample.

On this clone itself: The target of this receptor is not known. There are no base qualities to consult, and no much larger clone falls within one base.

The sequence is built from TRBV11-2 and TRBJ1-2; the central 8 bases match TRBD1. This sequence was found in a man aged 25-40 years in good health and CMV-seronegative. Sequencing used PBMCs. This receptor carries the CDR3 CASSPRQGNYGYTF. Read as DNA, the sequence is TGTGCCAGCAGCCCAAGACAGGGGAACTATGGCTACACCTTC.